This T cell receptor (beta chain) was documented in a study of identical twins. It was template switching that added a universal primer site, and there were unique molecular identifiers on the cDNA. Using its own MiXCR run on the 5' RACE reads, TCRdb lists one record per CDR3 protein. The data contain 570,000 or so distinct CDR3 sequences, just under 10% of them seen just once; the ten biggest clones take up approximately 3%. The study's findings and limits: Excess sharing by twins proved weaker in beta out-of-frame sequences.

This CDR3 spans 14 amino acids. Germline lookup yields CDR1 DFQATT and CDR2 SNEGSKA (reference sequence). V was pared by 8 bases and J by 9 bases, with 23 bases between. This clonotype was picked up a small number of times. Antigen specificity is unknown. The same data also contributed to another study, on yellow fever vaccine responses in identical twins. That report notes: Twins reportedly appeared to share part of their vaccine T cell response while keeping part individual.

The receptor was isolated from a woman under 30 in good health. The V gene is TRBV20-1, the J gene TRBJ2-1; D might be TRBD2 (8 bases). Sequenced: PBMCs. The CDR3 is CSPSSGLGGGEQFF. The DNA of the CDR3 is TGCAGTCCCTCCTCGGGACTAGGGGGCGGTGAGCAGTTCTTC.